One sample yielded the 5 T cell receptor beta chains listed below, sequenced in a study of control samples from healthy donors and cancer patients. Some clones are missing from TCRdb's copy, which holds only in-frame ones; the method was immunoSEQ multiplex PCR. The table records some 150,000 clones, roughly 93% of them present only once. The sequenced material came from blood. The receptors here all came from a man between 45 and 60 years old in good health.

The chain joins TRBV9 to TRBJ2-5, with 7 bases that match TRBD1. Germline assignment: CDR1 SGDLS and CDR2 YYNGEE. Trimming at V came to 2 bases and at J to 1 base, leaving 8 bases not matched to a gene. This CDR3 is built from 16 residues. CDR3 protein: CASSVGQLGVQETQYF. In DNA form, the CDR3 reads TGTGCCAGCAGCGTGGGACAGCTGGGTGTCCAAGAGACCCAGTACTTC.

This clone was observed once. The V and J genes are TRBV10-3 and TRBJ1-5; D gene unclear. The V gene lost 6 bases and the J gene lost 1 base, with 7 bases spanning the gap. This CDR3 spans 13 amino acids. CDR1 and CDR2 from the germline V gene are ENHRY and SYGVKD. CDR3 region: CAISPQSNQPQHF. CDR3 coding DNA: TGTGCCATCAGCCCACAGAGCAATCAGCCCCAGCATTTT.

J is TRBJ2-1 and V is TRBV5-6; D unclear. The CDR3 is 11 residues long. The germline CDR1 and CDR2 sequences are SGHDT and YYEEEE. The ends were cut back, 2 bases at V and 4 bases at J, with 1 base in the middle. Here the CDR3 reads CASSLYNEQFF. DNA for the CDR3: TGTGCCAGCAGCTTATACAATGAGCAGTTCTTC.

The chain couples TRBV3-1 (or the pseudogene TRBV3-2) to TRBJ1-4; TRBD1 matches 7 bases. Germline-derived CDR1 and CDR2 are LGHDT and YNNKEL (reference sequence). After removal of 6 bases from V and 8 bases from J, the junction contained 9 bases not matched to a gene. CDR3 size: 14 residues. The CDR3 nucleotides read TGTGCCAGCAGTTTCAGGACAGGAGGGGAAAAACTGTTTTTT. Its protein product is CASSFRTGGEKLFF.

The chain recombines TRBV12-2 with TRBJ1-5. TRBV12-2 is a recognized pseudogene. The CDR3 is made up of 15 amino acids. CDR3 DNA sequence: TGTGCAAGTCGCGTAGAGGTTGGGTGGGGTCAGCCCCAGCATTTT. Its translation: CASRVEVGWGQPQHF.